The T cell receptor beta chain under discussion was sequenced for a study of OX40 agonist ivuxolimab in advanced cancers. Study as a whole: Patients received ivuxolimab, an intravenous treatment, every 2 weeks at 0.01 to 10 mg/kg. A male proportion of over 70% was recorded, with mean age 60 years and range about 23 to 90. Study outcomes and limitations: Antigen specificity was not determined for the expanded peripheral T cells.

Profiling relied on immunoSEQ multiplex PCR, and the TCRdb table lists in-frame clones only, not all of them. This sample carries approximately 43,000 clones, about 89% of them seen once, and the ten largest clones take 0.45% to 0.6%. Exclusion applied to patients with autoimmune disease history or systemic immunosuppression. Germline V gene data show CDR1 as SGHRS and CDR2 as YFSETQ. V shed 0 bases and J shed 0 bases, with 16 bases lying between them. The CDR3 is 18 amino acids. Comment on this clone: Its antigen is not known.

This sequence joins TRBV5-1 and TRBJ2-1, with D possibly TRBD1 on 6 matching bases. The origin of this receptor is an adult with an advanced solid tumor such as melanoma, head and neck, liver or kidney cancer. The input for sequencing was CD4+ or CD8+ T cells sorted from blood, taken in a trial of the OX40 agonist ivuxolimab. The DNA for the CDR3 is TGCGCCAGCAGCTTGGGGTGGTGGGGGCAGAGCTCCTACAATGAGCAGTTCTTC. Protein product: CASSLGWWGQSSYNEQFF.